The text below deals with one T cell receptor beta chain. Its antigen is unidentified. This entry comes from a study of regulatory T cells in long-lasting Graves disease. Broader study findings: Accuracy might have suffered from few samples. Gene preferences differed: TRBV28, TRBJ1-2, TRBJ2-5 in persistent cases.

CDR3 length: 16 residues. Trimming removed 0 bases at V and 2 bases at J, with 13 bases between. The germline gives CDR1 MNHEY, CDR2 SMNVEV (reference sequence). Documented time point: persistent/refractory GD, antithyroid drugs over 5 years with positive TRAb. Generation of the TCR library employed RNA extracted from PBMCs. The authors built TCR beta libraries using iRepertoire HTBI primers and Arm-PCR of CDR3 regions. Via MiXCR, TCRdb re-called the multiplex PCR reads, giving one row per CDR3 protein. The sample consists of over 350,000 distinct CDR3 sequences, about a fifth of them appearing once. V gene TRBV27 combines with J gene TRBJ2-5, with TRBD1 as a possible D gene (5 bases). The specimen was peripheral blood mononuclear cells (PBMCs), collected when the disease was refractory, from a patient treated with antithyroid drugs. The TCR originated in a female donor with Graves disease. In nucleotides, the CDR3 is TGTGCCAGCAGTTTATCCCCTCTAGGGGCTCAAGAGACCCAGTACTTC. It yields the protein CASSLSPLGAQETQYF.